Below, one TCR beta chain is given with its context. This sample was taken from a study of blood T cell repertoires in COVID-19. Overall study context: T cells, B-cell-depleted T cells, or PBMCs supplied cDNA or gDNA.

The J segment lost 2 bases and the V segment lost 6 bases, leaving 9 bases of the junction unmatched. The CDR3 loop spans 15 amino acids. Germline V gene data show CDR1 as LNHDA and CDR2 as SQIVND (reference sequence). In the original workflow: Reference gene primer amplification gave estimated nucleated cell counts. Sequencing was performed with immunoSEQ multiplex PCR; in TCRdb, only in-frame clones are kept and a portion is missing. V, J and clone size were drawn from that table, and D and trimming were deduced from the DNA. The table lists about 210,000 clones, 83% of them singletons. The chain couples TRBV19 to TRBJ1-2; 7 nucleotides line up with TRBD1. The sequencing input was peripheral blood. The clonotype was recovered from a man aged 50 to 60 with active or convalescent COVID-19. As DNA, the CDR3 is TGTGCCAGTAGCTCCAGCCGGGACAGAAACTATGGCTACACCTTC. This encodes CASSSSRDRNYGYTF.